This record covers a single T cell receptor (beta chain). Original data processing: The assay estimated nucleated cells by amplifying reference gene primers. Libraries were prepared by immunoSEQ multiplex PCR; TCRdb keeps only in-frame clonotypes and omits some of them. From that table come the V and J calls and clone size; the DNA was used to work out D and trimming. The sample consists of 70,000 to 80,000 clones, over 65% of them appearing once. This record belongs to a study of blood T cell repertoires in COVID-19. Overall study context: Material from acute and convalescent COVID-19 was sourced from the United States, Italy and Spain. T cells, B-cell-depleted T cells, or PBMCs provided the cDNA or gDNA that served as material.

V lost 2 bases to trimming and J lost 2 bases, with 5 bases between them. This CDR3 has 12 amino acids. Germline loops: CDR1 SGHRS, CDR2 YFSETQ. Specimen: peripheral blood. The source is a human donor in a cohort sampled during active COVID-19. The chain uses TRBV5-1 and TRBJ2-7, with no clear D. The CDR3 sequence: CASSLETYEQYF. CDR3 sequence (DNA): TGCGCCAGCAGCTTAGAGACCTACGAGCAGTACTTC.